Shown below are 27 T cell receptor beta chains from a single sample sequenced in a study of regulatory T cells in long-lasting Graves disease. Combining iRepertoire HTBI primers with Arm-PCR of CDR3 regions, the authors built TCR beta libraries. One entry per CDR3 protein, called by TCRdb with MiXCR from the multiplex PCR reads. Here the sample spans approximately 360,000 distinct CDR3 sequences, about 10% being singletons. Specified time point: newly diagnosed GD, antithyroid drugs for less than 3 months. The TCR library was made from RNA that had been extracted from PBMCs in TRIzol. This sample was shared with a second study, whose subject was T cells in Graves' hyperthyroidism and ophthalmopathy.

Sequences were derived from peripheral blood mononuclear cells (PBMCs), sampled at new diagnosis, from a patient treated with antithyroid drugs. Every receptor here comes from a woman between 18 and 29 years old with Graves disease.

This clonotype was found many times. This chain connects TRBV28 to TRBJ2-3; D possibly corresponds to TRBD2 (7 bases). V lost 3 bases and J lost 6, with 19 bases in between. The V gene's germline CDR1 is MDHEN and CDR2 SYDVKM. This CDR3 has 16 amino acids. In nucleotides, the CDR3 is TGTGCCAGCAGTTTTATATCCGGGCCGGGGGGCGATACGCAGTATTTT. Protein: CASSFISGPGGDTQYF.

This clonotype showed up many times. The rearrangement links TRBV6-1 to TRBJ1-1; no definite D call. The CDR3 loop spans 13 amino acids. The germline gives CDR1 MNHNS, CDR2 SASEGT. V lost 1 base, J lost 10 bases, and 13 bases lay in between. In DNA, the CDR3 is TGTGCCAGCAGTGAAGAGGTGAACCCCAGAGCTTTCTTT. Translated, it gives CASSEEVNPRAFF.

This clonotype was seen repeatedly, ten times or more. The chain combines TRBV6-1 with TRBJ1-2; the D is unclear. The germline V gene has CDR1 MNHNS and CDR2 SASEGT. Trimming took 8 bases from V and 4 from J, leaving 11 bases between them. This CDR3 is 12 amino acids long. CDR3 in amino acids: CASGGAGYGYTF. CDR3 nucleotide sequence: TGTGCCAGCGGAGGTGCTGGCTATGGCTACACCTTC.

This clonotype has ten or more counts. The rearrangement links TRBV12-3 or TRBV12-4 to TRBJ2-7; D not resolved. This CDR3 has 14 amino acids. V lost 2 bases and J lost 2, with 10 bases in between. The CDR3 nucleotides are TGTGCCAGCAGTTTACAGCTTATTACCTACGAGCAGTACTTC. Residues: CASSLQLITYEQYF.

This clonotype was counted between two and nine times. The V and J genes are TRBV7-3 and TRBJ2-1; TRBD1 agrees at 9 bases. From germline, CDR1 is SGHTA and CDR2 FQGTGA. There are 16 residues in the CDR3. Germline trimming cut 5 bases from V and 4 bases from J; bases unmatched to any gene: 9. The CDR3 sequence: CASSRTGGSGYNEQFF. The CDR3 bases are TGTGCCAGCAGCCGTACAGGGGGCTCGGGTTACAATGAGCAGTTCTTC. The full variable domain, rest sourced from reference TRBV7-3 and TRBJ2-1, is GAGVSQTPSNKVTEKGKYVELRCDPISGHTALYWYRQSLGQGPEFLIYFQGTGAADDSGLPNDRFFAVRPEGSVSTLKIQRTERGDSAVYLCASSRTGGSGYNEQFFGPGTRLTVL.

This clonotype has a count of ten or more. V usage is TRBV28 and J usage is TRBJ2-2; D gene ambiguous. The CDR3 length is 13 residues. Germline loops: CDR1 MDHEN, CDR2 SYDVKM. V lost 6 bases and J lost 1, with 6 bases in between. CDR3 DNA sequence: TGTGCCAGCAGGCGACAGAACACCGGGGAGCTGTTTTTT. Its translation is CASRRQNTGELFF.

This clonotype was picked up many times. CDR3 sequence (DNA): TGTGCCACCAGCAGGGACGCGGGGTCTCAAGAGACCCAGTACTTC. Translation gives CATSRDAGSQETQYF. The rearrangement joins TRBV15 to TRBJ2-5; D possibly corresponds to TRBD2 (6 bases). Germline CDR1 LNHNV, CDR2 YYDKDF (reference sequence). The ends were cut back, 3 bases at V and 2 bases at J, with 13 bases in the middle. CDR3 size: 15 residues.

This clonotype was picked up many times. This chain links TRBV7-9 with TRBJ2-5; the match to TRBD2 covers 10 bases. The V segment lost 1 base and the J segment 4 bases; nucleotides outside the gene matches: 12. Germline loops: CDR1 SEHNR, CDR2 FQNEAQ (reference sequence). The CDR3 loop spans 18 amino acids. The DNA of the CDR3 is TGTGCCAGCAGCTTAGTGGCGGGCTCTAGCGGGAGTCGAGAGACCCAGTACTTC. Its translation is CASSLVAGSSGSRETQYF.

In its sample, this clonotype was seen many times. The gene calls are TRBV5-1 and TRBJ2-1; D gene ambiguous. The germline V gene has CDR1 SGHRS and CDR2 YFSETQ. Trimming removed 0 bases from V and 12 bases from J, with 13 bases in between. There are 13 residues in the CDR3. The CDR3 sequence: CASSLDPTVGQFF. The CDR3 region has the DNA TGCGCCAGCAGCTTGGACCCCACAGTCGGGCAGTTCTTC.

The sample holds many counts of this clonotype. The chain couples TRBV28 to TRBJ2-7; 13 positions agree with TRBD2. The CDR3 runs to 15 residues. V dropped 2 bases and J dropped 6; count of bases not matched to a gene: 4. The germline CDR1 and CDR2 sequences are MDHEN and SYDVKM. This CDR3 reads CASSLATSGRAEQYF. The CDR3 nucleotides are TGTGCCAGCAGTTTAGCCACTAGCGGGAGGGCCGAGCAGTACTTC.

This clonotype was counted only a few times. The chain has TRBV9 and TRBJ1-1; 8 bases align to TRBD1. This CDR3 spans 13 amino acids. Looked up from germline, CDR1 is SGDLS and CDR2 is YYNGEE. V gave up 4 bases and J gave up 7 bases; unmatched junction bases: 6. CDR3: CASSTPGTGEAFF. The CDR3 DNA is TGTGCCAGCAGCACCCCCGGGACAGGTGAAGCTTTCTTT.

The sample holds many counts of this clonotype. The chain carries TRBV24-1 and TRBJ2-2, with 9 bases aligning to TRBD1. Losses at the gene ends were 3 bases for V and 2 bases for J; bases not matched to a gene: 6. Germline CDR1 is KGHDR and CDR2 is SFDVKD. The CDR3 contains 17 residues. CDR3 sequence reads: CATSDGGQGFNTGELFF. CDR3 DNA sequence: TGTGCCACCAGTGATGGGGGACAGGGATTTAACACCGGGGAGCTGTTTTTT.

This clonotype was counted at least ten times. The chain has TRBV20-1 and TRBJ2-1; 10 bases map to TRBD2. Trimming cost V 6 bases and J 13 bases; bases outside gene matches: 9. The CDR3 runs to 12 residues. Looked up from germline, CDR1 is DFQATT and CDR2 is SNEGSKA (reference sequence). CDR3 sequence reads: CSALTGLAVQFF. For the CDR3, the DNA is TGCAGTGCCCTGACCGGACTAGCGGTTCAGTTCTTC.

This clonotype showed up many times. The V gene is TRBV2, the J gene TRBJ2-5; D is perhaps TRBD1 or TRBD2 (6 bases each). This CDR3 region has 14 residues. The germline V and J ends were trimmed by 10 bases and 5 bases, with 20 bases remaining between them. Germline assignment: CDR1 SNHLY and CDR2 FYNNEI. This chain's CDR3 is CATTALGGRETQYF. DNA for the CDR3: TGTGCCACCACGGCCCTCGGGGGCCGGGAGACCCAGTACTTC.

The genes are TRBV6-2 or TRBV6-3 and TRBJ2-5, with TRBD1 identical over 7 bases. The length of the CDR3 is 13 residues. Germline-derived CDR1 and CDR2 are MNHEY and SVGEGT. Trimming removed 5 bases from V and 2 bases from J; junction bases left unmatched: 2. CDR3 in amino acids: CASSGQDQETQYF. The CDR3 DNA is TGTGCCAGCAGTGGACAGGATCAAGAGACCCAGTACTTC.

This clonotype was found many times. The CDR3 DNA sequence: TGCGCCAGCAGCTCGACCCTTAGCGGGAACCGGGGTACGCAGTATTTT. It yields the protein CASSSTLSGNRGTQYF. This chain links TRBV5-1 with TRBJ2-3; 8 positions agree with TRBD2. The CDR3 is 16 residues long. From germline, CDR1 is SGHRS and CDR2 YFSETQ. The V and J ends lost 3 bases and 8 bases, in that order; junction bases with no gene match: 14.

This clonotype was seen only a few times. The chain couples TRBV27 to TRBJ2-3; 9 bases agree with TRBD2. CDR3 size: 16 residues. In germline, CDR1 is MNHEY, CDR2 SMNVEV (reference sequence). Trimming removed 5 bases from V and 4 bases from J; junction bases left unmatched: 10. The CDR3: CASSSVAGDESDTQYF. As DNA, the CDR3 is TGTGCCAGCAGTAGTGTAGCGGGAGATGAATCAGATACGCAGTATTTT.

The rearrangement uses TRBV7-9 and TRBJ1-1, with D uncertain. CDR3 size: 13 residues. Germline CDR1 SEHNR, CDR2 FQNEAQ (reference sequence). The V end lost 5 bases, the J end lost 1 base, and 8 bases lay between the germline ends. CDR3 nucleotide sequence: TGTGCCAGCAGCCCGAGGAAGAACACTGAAGCTTTCTTT. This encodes CASSPRKNTEAFF.

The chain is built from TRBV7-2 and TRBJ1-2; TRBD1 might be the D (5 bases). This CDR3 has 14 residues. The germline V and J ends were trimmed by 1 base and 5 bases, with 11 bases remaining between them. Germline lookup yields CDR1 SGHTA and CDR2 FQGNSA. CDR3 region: CASSLVWGIYGYTF. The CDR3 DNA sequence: TGTGCCAGCAGCTTAGTGTGGGGGATTTATGGCTACACCTTC. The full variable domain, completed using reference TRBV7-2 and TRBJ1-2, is GAGVSQSPSNKVTEKGKDVELRCDPISGHTALYWYRQSLGQGLEFLIYFQGNSAPDKSGLPSDRFSAERTGGSVSTLTIQRTQQEDSAVYLCASSLVWGIYGYTFGSGTRLTVV.

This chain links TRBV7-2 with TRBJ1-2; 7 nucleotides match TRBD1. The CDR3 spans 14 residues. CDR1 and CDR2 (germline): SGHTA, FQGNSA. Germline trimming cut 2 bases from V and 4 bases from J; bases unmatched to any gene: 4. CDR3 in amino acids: CASSLSTGPYGYTF. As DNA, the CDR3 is TGTGCCAGCAGCTTATCGACAGGGCCCTATGGCTACACCTTC.

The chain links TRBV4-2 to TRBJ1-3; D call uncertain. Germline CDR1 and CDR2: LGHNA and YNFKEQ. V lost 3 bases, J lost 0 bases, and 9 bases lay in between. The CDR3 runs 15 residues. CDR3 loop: CASSHVRSSGNTIYF. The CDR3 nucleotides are TGTGCCAGCAGCCATGTGCGGAGCTCTGGAAACACCATATATTTT.

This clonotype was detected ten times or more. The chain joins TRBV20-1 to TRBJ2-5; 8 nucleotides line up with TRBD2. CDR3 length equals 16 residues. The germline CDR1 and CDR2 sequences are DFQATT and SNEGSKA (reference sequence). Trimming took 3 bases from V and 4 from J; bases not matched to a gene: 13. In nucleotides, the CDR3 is TGCAGTGCTAGCGCGGGGGGCAGCCGGGAGCGAGAGACCCAGTACTTC. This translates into CSASAGGSRERETQYF.

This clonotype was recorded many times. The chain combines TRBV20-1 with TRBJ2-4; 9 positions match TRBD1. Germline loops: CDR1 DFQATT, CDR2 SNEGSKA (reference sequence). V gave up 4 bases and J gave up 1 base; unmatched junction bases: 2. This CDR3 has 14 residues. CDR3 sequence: CSATDRGAKNIQYF. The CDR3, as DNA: TGCAGTGCTACAGACAGGGGGGCCAAAAACATTCAGTACTTC.

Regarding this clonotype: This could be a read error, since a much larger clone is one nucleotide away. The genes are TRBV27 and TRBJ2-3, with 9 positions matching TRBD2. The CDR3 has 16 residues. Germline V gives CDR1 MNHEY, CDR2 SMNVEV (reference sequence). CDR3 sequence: CASRGAAGGPPDTQCF. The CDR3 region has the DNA TGTGCCAGCAGGGGGGCGGCGGGAGGGCCCCCAGATACGCAGTGTTTT.

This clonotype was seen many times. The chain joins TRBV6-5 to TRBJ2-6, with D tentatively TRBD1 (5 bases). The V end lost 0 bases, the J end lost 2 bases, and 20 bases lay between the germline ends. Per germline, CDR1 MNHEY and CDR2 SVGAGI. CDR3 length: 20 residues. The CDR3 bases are TGTGCCAGCAGTTACTCGAAGGGTGCCAGGGATGGAGCTGGGGCCAACGTCCTGACTTTC. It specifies CASSYSKGARDGAGANVLTF.

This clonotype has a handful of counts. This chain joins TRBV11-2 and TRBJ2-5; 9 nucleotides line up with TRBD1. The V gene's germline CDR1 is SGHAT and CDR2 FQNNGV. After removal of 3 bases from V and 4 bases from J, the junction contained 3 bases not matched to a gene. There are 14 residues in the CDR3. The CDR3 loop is CASSLDRGRETQYF. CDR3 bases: TGTGCCAGCAGCTTGGACAGGGGAAGAGAGACCCAGTACTTC.

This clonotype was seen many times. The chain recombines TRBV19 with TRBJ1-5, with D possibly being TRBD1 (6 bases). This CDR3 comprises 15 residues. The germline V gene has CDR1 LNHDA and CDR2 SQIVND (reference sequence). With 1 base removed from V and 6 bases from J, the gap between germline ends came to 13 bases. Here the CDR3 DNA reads TGTGCCAGTAGTATAGGCCTACGAGGGGGTCAGCCCCAGCATTTT. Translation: CASSIGLRGGQPQHF.